A selection of T cell receptor beta chains follows, all from one sample in a study of PD-L1 blockade in urothelial cancer. Some clones are missing from TCRdb's copy, which holds only in-frame ones; the method was immunoSEQ multiplex PCR. The sample comprises 90,000 to 130,000 clones, 80% to 95% of which are singletons, and around 3.7% rests with the top ten. The specimen was PBMCs, collected around atezolizumab (anti-PD-L1) treatment. These receptors came from a man aged 55 to 70 with urothelial cancer. CDR3s include the opening cysteine and the closing phenylalanine or tryptophan. The order of the fields is clone size, V gene, D gene, J gene, CDR3 DNA, CDR3 protein. D genes are given only for firm matches. Not every row has a clone size; where given, it reads once, few, many or a size class.

clone_size: -
v_call: TRBV7-2
d_call: -
j_call: TRBJ2-5
cdr3_nt: TGTGCCAGCAGACCACCCGGGTCCCAAGAGACCCAGTACTTC
cdr3_aa: CASRPPGSQETQYF

clone_size: -
v_call: TRBV7-2
d_call: -
j_call: TRBJ2-1
cdr3_nt: TGTGCCAGCAGCTTTCCCCGGGGGAGTGGGCCCTACAATGAGCAGTTCTTC
cdr3_aa: CASSFPRGSGPYNEQFF

clone_size: -
v_call: TRBV21-1
d_call: -
j_call: TRBJ2-5
cdr3_nt: TGTGCCAGCAGCAAAGGTGGGGGGGCCACAAAGACCCAGTACTTC
cdr3_aa: CASSKGGGATKTQYF

clone_size: -
v_call: TRBV30
d_call: -
j_call: TRBJ1-1
cdr3_nt: TGTGCCTGGACGGGGGGGGACACTGAAGCTTTCTTT
cdr3_aa: CAWTGGDTEAFF

clone_size: -
v_call: TRBV11-1
d_call: TRBD2
j_call: TRBJ2-3
cdr3_nt: TGTGCCAGCAGCTTTGGGGAGCGGGATTTAGCAGATACGCAGTATTTT
cdr3_aa: CASSFGERDLADTQYF

clone_size: -
v_call: TRBV9
d_call: TRBD1
j_call: TRBJ2-7
cdr3_nt: TGTGCCAGCAGCGCCTACTCCGGGACAGGGTACGAGCAGTACTTC
cdr3_aa: CASSAYSGTGYEQYF

clone_size: -
v_call: TRBV28
d_call: -
j_call: TRBJ1-5
cdr3_nt: TGTGCCAGCAGTCCCGGGGGTGGTTTTCAGCCCCAGCATTTT
cdr3_aa: CASSPGGGFQPQHF

clone_size: -
v_call: TRBV4-1
d_call: TRBD2
j_call: TRBJ2-7
cdr3_nt: TGCGCCAGCAGCCGAGGACTAGCGCCTGGCGGTATATACGAGCAGTACTTC
cdr3_aa: CASSRGLAPGGIYEQYF

clone_size: -
v_call: TRBV5-1
d_call: TRBD2
j_call: TRBJ2-5
cdr3_nt: TGCGCCAGCAGCCTAGCGGGAGAAATCCAAGAGACCCAGTACTTC
cdr3_aa: CASSLAGEIQETQYF

clone_size: -
v_call: TRBV5-1
d_call: TRBD1
j_call: TRBJ2-5
cdr3_nt: TGCGCCAGCAGCCTAGGGACAGCCCAAGAGACCCAGTACTTC
cdr3_aa: CASSLGTAQETQYF

clone_size: -
v_call: TRBV4-1
d_call: -
j_call: TRBJ1-1
cdr3_nt: TGCGCCAGCAGCCAAGATCGCGGGGGGGTTGTGTACACTGAAGCTTTCTTT
cdr3_aa: CASSQDRGGVVYTEAFF

clone_size: once
v_call: TRBV4-2
d_call: -
j_call: TRBJ1-1
cdr3_nt: TGTGCCAGCAGCCGCTTCGCGGCCGGACAAGCGAACACTGAAGCTTTCTTT
cdr3_aa: CASSRFAAGQANTEAFF

clone_size: once
v_call: TRBV7-2
d_call: -
j_call: TRBJ1-1
cdr3_nt: TGTGCCAGCAGCTTAGGGATAGCAGGGTACACTGAAGCTTTCTTT
cdr3_aa: CASSLGIAGYTEAFF

clone_size: -
v_call: TRBV29-1
d_call: TRBD2
j_call: TRBJ2-3
cdr3_nt: TGCAGCGGGATCATAGCGGGGGGGCCCCCCGATACGCAGTATTTT
cdr3_aa: CSGIIAGGPPDTQYF

clone_size: -
v_call: TRBV14
d_call: TRBD1
j_call: TRBJ2-2
cdr3_nt: TGTGCCAGCAGCCAAAACCCGGACAGGGCGGCCGGGGAGCTGTTTTTT
cdr3_aa: CASSQNPDRAAGELFF

clone_size: -
v_call: TRBV11-1
d_call: -
j_call: TRBJ1-2
cdr3_nt: TGTGCCAGCAGCCCTATGTTCGCCGGTGGCTACACCTTC
cdr3_aa: CASSPMFAGGYTF

clone_size: -
v_call: TRBV6-5
d_call: -
j_call: TRBJ2-3
cdr3_nt: TGTGCCAGCAGTACCAGTGCGGGGCGGACAGATACGCAGTATTTT
cdr3_aa: CASSTSAGRTDTQYF

clone_size: -
v_call: TRBV29-1
d_call: TRBD1
j_call: TRBJ2-1
cdr3_nt: TGCAGCGTTGAGAGGGACAGGGAATACAATGAGCAGTTCTTC
cdr3_aa: CSVERDREYNEQFF

clone_size: -
v_call: TRBV6-1
d_call: TRBD2
j_call: TRBJ2-5
cdr3_nt: TGTGCCATCACATTCTTAGCGGGCCACCAAGAGACCCAGTACTTC
cdr3_aa: CAITFLAGHQETQYF

clone_size: -
v_call: TRBV25-1
d_call: TRBD1
j_call: TRBJ1-2
cdr3_nt: TGTGCCAGCAGTGGTCCGGGACAGGGGGCGGACTATGGCTACACCTTC
cdr3_aa: CASSGPGQGADYGYTF

clone_size: -
v_call: TRBV4-2
d_call: TRBD1
j_call: TRBJ2-7
cdr3_nt: TGTGCCAGCAGCCGAGAGAGGCCGGGGACAGCCCCTTACGAGCAGTACTTC
cdr3_aa: CASSRERPGTAPYEQYF

clone_size: -
v_call: TRBV28
d_call: -
j_call: TRBJ2-5
cdr3_nt: TGTGCCAGCAGTTTAGTAGGACAACAAGAGACCCAGTACTTC
cdr3_aa: CASSLVGQQETQYF

clone_size: -
v_call: TRBV4-1
d_call: TRBD1
j_call: TRBJ2-1
cdr3_nt: TGCGCCAGCAGCCAAGAGACAGGGCGCAATGAGCAGTTCTTC
cdr3_aa: CASSQETGRNEQFF